The present TCR beta chain was sequenced within a study of human T cells and chemical hapten exposure (dated by TCRdb to about 2021). Regarding the research as a whole: For sensitization, 2% DPC in acetone was applied to an approximately 2 cm by approximately 2 cm area of upper inner arm skin. The libraries were sequenced as a pool, and the TCR yield per sample differed mostly because of small variations in library volumes within the pool. Alopecia areata with under or over 50% scalp involvement, alopecia totalis and alopecia universalis were represented in the patient cohort, which was mostly female. Throughout the roughly 25-week study period, patients were also given weekly therapeutic DPC doses on the scalp. Patch testing on the upper back used Finn chambers containing 0.01% DPC, with scoring done after 6 days according to International Contact Dermatitis Research Group standards. Approximately 28 alopecia patients provided blood for TCR sequencing at one to four time points (pre-sensitization, 2, 6 and 24 weeks). Peripheral blood TCR repertoire changes were tracked in vivo in alopecia patients during primary and secondary sensitization to the hapten diphenylcyclopropenone (DPC). Blood samples were taken from patients before sensitization (week 0) and then at 2, 6 and about 24 weeks after DPC sensitization. Findings and caveats that apply to the study as a whole: Repeated subsampling changed both the strength of the expansion versus patch-test correlation and the threshold at which the correlation became significant. All patients had alopecia, a presumed autoimmune disease, so their immune response might differ from that of healthy individuals. DPC sensitization did not change the number of TCRs with a frequency above 1 in 1000, and there was no evidence of changes in global repertoire structure. Compared with pre-sensitization or healthy control sets, expanded TCRs formed significantly more large CDR3 similarity clusters, which is consistent with antigen-driven responses. Patch test score correlated positively with the number of PT1 expanded TCRs, reaching significance at thresholds 8, 16 and 32 but not at 4.

The time point tag for this specimen amounts to: patch test 1, 2 weeks after DPC sensitization. The treatment or condition label on this specimen signifies: therapeutic diphenylcyclopropenone sensitization with weekly scalp DPC. At each patch-test visit, blood was drawn before the patch test was applied. To be eligible, patients had to be aged 18 to 70, diagnosed with alopecia and judged suitable for DPC therapy, while pregnant patients were excluded. Unfractionated whole blood was collected in Tempus Blood RNA tubes, and total RNA was extracted from that blood. At the junction V is shortened by 6 bases and J by 4 bases, with 16 bases in between. From the cysteine up to the phenylalanine, the CDR3 has a length of 14 residues. The sequence is cut down to CDR3 DNA, 42 bases in frame from base 1. CDR1 and CDR2 (SGHKS, YYEKEE) derive from the germline V gene (reference sequence). Libraries were constructed by RACE. The sequencer was a NextSeq 500. During library preparation, unique molecular identifiers were attached to individual cDNA molecules so that TCRs could be counted in a quantitative, reproducible way. From each blood RNA sample, both TCR alpha and TCR beta chains were sequenced. Per the source publication's procedure: Samples had a median of about 96,000 TCRs, with a range from about 23,224 to 690,600. V, J and CDR3 annotation of the TCR reads was carried out using the Decombinator software suite. For PS versus PT1 abundance plots, all samples were subsampled to the same number of TCRs (28,000). TCRs were defined as expanded if absent before sensitization and observed at least eight times at the 2-week time point. TCRdb took the public reads, trimmed them with fastp at Q25, ran MiXCR for clone calling and kept in-frame beta chains. Merged by CDR3 protein, the rows form single entries marked with the most common genes and DNA. These V and J calls are TCRdb output, not the study's own analysis. Across this sample there are 65,000 to 85,000 distinct CDR3 sequences, with 10% seen only once. Jointly, the top ten make up about 1.5% of the sample.

This clonotype was detected ten times or more. Its antigen is still unknown. No clone much larger than this one lies a single base away; base qualities are absent. The rearrangement combines TRBV5-5 with TRBJ1-2; a tentative D match to TRBD1 spans 6 bases. This sequence was found in a woman in her 50s with alopecia areata. Some clones in this sample may be carry-over from other donors' samples. Specimen: whole blood, collected in connection with sensitization to the hapten diphenylcyclopropenone (DPC). The nucleotides are TGTGCCAGCACTCCAGGGGCCACTATCTATGGCTACACCTTC. The encoded protein is CASTPGATIYGYTF.